One sample yielded the 12 T cell receptor beta chains listed below, sequenced in a study of T cell responses to AZD1222 COVID-19 vaccine. TCRdb keeps only in-frame clones here, not all; method: immunoSEQ multiplex PCR. The repertoire holds about 140,000 clones, with more than 80% as singletons. The input for sequencing was peripheral blood, taken 28 days after the second dose of the MenACWY control vaccine. All receptors derive from an adult who received the MenACWY meningococcal vaccine as a control.

A single count supports this clone. The chain recombines TRBV6-5 with TRBJ2-1; perhaps TRBD2 as D (5 bases). Germline assignment: CDR1 MNHEY and CDR2 SVGAGI. The CDR3 consists of 15 residues. Trimming pared 6 bases from V and 2 bases from J, leaving 14 bases between. In nucleotides, the CDR3 is TGTGCCAGCAGCTTGCGGGCCACCCCCTACAATGAGCAGTTCTTC. Translation gives CASSLRATPYNEQFF.

The chain is built from TRBV5-1 and TRBJ1-2, with TRBD1 matching over 9 bases. CDR1 is SGHRS, CDR2 YFSETQ, per germline. The CDR3 is made up of 14 amino acids. J was trimmed by 14 bases and V by 0 bases; bases with no gene match: 11. The CDR3 protein is CASSLVGQGEAKTF. The CDR3 DNA reads as TGCGCCAGCAGCTTGGTGGGACAGGGAGAGGCGAAGACCTTC. The full variable domain, in which reference TRBV5-1 and TRBJ1-2 provide the parts outside the CDR3, is KAGVTQTPRYLIKTRGQQVTLSCSPISGHRSVSWYQQTPGQGLQFLFEYFSETQRNKGNFPGRFSGRQFSNSRSEMNVSTLELGDSALYLCASSLVGQGEAKTFGSGTRLTVV.

This chain links TRBV11-2 with TRBJ2-7; 15 nucleotides align to TRBD2. Germline CDR1 and CDR2: SGHAT and FQNNGV. After removal of 0 bases from V and 4 bases from J, the junction contained 4 bases not matched to a gene. This CDR3 region has 17 residues. The CDR3: CASSLDAGLAGGYEQYF. Written as DNA, the CDR3 is TGTGCCAGCAGCTTAGATGCGGGACTAGCGGGGGGTTACGAGCAGTACTTC.

The V call is TRBV5-6, the J call TRBJ2-4; the D is unclear. Germline V gives CDR1 SGHDT, CDR2 YYEEEE. Trimming left V 4 bases short and J 5 bases short, with 4 bases between. The CDR3 has 11 residues. The CDR3 DNA follows: TGTGCCAGCAGCCTAGAAAACATTCAGTACTTC. It codes for CASSLENIQYF.

The chain has TRBV18 and TRBJ2-2, with D possibly being TRBD2 (5 bases). Germline CDR1 is KGHSH and CDR2 is LQKENI. The CDR3 spans 14 residues. The V gene lost 2 bases and the J gene lost 4 bases, with 8 bases spanning the gap. CDR3 loop: CASSPVGSTGELFF. CDR3 in DNA: TGTGCCAGCTCACCAGTGGGGAGCACCGGGGAGCTGTTTTTT.

The gene calls are TRBV3-1 (or the pseudogene TRBV3-2) and TRBJ1-6; 9 nucleotides agree with TRBD1. J was trimmed by 10 bases and V by 1 base; bases with no gene match: 8. CDR1 and CDR2 (germline): LGHDT, YNNKEL (reference sequence). The CDR3 extends over 16 amino acids. The DNA for the CDR3 is TGTGCCAGCAGCCAAGGATCGACAGGGGGAGGATCACCCCTCCACTTT. It is translated as CASSQGSTGGGSPLHF.

CDR3 amino acids: CASSELGGTYNEQFF. In nucleotides, the CDR3 is TGTGCCAGCAGTGAATTGGGGGGAACCTACAATGAGCAGTTCTTC. The chain uses TRBV6-1 and TRBJ2-1, with D perhaps matching TRBD2 (6 bases). The germline CDR1 and CDR2 sequences are MNHNS and SASEGT. Trimming took off 2 bases at V and 2 bases at J, with 10 bases between the two ends. The CDR3 is 15 amino acids.

This sequence joins TRBV19 and TRBJ2-7; 7 bases agree with TRBD1. The CDR3 length is 14 residues. CDR1 is LNHDA, CDR2 SQIVND, per germline (reference sequence). The ends lost 0 bases at V and 3 bases at J; junction bases unmatched: 2. This chain's CDR3 is CASSIDPGGYEQYF. The CDR3 region has the DNA TGTGCCAGTAGTATAGATCCAGGGGGCTACGAGCAGTACTTC.

The chain has TRBV9 and TRBJ2-1, with D tentatively TRBD2 (7 bases). This CDR3 spans 16 amino acids. The germline V and J ends were trimmed by 0 bases and 7 bases, with 17 bases remaining between them. The V gene's germline CDR1 is SGDLS and CDR2 YYNGEE. In DNA form, the CDR3 reads TGTGCCAGCAGCGTAGAAGTGGGGGGGCTGATTAATGAGCAGTTCTTC. This codes for CASSVEVGGLINEQFF.

In DNA, the CDR3 is TGTGCCAGCAGCAAAGAACGGTCGGGGACAGGGATCTCTGGGGCCAACGTCCTGACTTTC. Translating it yields CASSKERSGTGISGANVLTF. This rearrangement joins TRBV21-1 to TRBJ2-6; the tabulated D call, TRBD1, remains unverified against the DNA. TRBV21-1 has pseudogene status. This CDR3 region has 20 residues.

The chain joins TRBV18 to TRBJ2-2, with 7 positions matching TRBD1. V shed 4 bases and J 4 bases; nucleotides not matched to a gene: 9. Germline values: CDR1 KGHSH, CDR2 LQKENI. The CDR3 is 16 residues long. The CDR3 loop reads CASSRSGTEITGELFF. CDR3 nucleotides: TGTGCCAGCTCACGTTCCGGGACAGAGATCACCGGGGAGCTGTTTTTT.

The rearrangement uses TRBV3-1 (or the pseudogene TRBV3-2) and TRBJ1-2; D might be TRBD1 (6 bases). This CDR3 comprises 15 residues. Germline V lookup: CDR1 LGHDT, CDR2 YNNKEL (reference sequence). V gave up 4 bases and J gave up 5 bases, with 17 bases separating them. The CDR3 DNA reads TGTGCCAGCAGCCCCGTCGGGGGGCAGGGATATGGCTACACCTTC. This gives the protein CASSPVGGQGYGYTF.